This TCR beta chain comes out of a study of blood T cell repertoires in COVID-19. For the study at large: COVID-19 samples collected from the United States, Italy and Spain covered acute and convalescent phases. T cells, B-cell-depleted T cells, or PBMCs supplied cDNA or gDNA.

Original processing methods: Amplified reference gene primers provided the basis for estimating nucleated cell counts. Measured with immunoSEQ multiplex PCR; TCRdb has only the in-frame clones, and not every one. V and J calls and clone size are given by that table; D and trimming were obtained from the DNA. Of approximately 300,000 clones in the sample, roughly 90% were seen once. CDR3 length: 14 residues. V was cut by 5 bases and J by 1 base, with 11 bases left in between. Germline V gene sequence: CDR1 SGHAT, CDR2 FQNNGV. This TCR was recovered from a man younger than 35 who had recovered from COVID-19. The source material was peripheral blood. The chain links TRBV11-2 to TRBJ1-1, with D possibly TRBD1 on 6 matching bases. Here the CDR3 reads CASSPDRPNTEAFF. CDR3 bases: TGTGCCAGCAGCCCTGACAGGCCGAACACTGAAGCTTTCTTT.